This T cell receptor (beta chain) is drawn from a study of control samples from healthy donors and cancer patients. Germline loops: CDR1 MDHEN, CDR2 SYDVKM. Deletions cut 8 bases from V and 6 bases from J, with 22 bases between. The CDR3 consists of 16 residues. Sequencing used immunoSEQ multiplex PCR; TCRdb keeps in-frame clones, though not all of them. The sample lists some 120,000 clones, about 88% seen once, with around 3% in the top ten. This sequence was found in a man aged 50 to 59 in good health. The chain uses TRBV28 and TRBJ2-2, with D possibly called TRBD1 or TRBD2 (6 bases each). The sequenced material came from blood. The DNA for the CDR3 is TGTGCCAGCGGCCAACAGGGAGATAGGAGGGCCGGGGAGCTGTTTTTT. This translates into CASGQQGDRRAGELFF.